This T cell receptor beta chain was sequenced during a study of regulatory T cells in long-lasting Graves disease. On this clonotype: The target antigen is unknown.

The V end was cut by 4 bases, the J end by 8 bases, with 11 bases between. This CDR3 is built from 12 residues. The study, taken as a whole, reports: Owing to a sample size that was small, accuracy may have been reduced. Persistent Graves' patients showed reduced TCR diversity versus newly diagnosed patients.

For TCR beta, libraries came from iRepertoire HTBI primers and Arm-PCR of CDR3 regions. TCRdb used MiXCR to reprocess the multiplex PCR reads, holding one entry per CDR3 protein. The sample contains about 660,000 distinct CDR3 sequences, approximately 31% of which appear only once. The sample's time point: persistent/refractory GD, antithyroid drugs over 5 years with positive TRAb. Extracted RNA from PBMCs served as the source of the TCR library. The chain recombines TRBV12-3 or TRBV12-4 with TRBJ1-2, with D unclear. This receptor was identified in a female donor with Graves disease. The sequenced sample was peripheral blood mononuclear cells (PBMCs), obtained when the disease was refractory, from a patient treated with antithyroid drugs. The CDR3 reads CASSSARSGYTF. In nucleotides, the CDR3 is TGTGCCAGCAGTTCGGCGAGGTCGGGCTACACCTTC.